This T cell receptor (beta chain) was sequenced in a study of blood T cell repertoires in COVID-19. Germline lookup yields CDR1 SNHLY and CDR2 FYNNEI. This CDR3 comprises 12 residues. The V segment lost 4 bases and the J segment 11 bases; nucleotides outside the gene matches: 2. Per the original data handling: Using reference gene primer amplification, nucleated cell counts were estimated. The method was immunoSEQ multiplex PCR; TCRdb's version includes in-frame clones alone and lacks a portion of them. V, J and clone size derive from that table, while D and trimming were established from the DNA sequence. The data show 330,000 or so clones, more than 70% seen once. Self-reported history from a screening survey and questionnaire set each donor's cohort.

This chain joins TRBV2 and TRBJ1-3; 10 nucleotides line up with TRBD1. This TCR derives from a man aged 35 to 55 in a cohort exposed to, infected with or recovered from COVID-19 (not recorded which). The sample taken for sequencing was PBMCs or T cells enriched from blood (not recorded which). The CDR3 loop is CASSAGQGSIYF. The CDR3 DNA follows: TGTGCCAGCAGTGCGGGACAGGGGTCCATATATTTT. The variable domain in full, completed from reference TRBV2 and TRBJ1-3, reads EPEVTQTPSHQVTQMGQEVILRCVPISNHLYFYWYRQILGQKVEFLVSFYNNEISEKSEIFDDQFSVERPDGSNFTLKIRSTKLEDSAMYFCASSAGQGSIYFGEGSWLTVV.